A selection of T cell receptor beta chains follows, all from one sample in a study of T cell responses to AZD1222 COVID-19 vaccine. Assay used: immunoSEQ multiplex PCR; TCRdb lists only in-frame clones, some missing. The profile shows 100,000 to 150,000 clones, more than 70% of them singletons. This sample comprised peripheral blood, obtained on day 0 of AZD1222 vaccination. The receptor source for this set is an adult in good health. Each CDR3 is given with its conserved first and last residue. D genes are given only for firm matches. Rows give clone size only sometimes, using once, few, many, or a class for an expanded clone.

TRBV7-9,13,TRBJ1-1,.,once,TGTGCCAGCAGCTTAGGCAGGGTCACTGAAGCTTTCTTT,CASSLGRVTEAFF
TRBV30,13,TRBJ1-5,.,.,TGTGCCTGGAGGGGGGGGTTCAATCAGCCCCAGCATTTT,CAWRGGFNQPQHF
TRBV18,13,TRBJ1-1,.,.,TGTGCCAGCTCACCTGGGGGGAACACTGAAGCTTTCTTT,CASSPGGNTEAFF
TRBV9,14,TRBJ1-5,.,once,TGTGCCAGCAGCCTGTCTGGAAGGGGACAGCCCCAGCATTTT,CASSLSGRGQPQHF
TRBV9,16,TRBJ2-2,.,.,TGTGCCAGCAGCCCTTTGTCGGGACAGAACACCGGGGAGCTGTTTTTT,CASSPLSGQNTGELFF
TRBV7-2,14,TRBJ2-7,.,.,TGTGCCAGCAGCTCCCCCGGATCCCTCCACGAGCAGTACTTC,CASSSPGSLHEQYF
TRBV5-5,14,TRBJ1-1,.,.,TGTGCCAGCAGCCCTCAGTTGATGAACACTGAAGCTTTCTTT,CASSPQLMNTEAFF
TRBV5-4,14,TRBJ2-7,TRBD1,.,TGTGCCAGCAGCGCGGACAGGGGGCTCAACGAGCAGTACTTC,CASSADRGLNEQYF
TRBV19,14,TRBJ2-3,TRBD2,.,TGTGCCAGTAGTATAGCTGGACAGCGGGAGACGCAGTATTTT,CASSIAGQRETQYF
TRBV5-5,13,TRBJ2-5,.,.,TGTGCCAGCAGCTTTCCAGGGAGAGAGACCCAGTACTTC,CASSFPGRETQYF
TRBV5-1,14,TRBJ2-4,.,.,TGCGCCAGCAGCTTGGCCACAGGTGAAAACATTCAGTACTTC,CASSLATGENIQYF
TRBV7-8,15,TRBJ1-4,TRBD1,.,TGTGCCAGCAGCTTAGCGCAGGCAGGGGGCGAAAAACTGTTTTTT,CASSLAQAGGEKLFF
TRBV19,16,TRBJ2-4,TRBD1,.,TGTGCCAGTAGCCCGGGACAGGGTTTAGCCAAAAACATTCAGTACTTC,CASSPGQGLAKNIQYF
TRBV28,13,TRBJ1-3,.,.,TGTGCCAGCAGTCCACCCGCTGGAAACACCATATATTTT,CASSPPAGNTIYF
TRBV18,15,TRBJ1-2,TRBD1,.,TGTGCCAGCTCACCATCTAGGGACAGGCGCTATGGCTACACCTTC,CASSPSRDRRYGYTF
TRBV10-1,12,TRBJ1-5,.,few,TGCGCCAGCAGTGGGCATAGCCAGCCCCAGCATTTT,CASSGHSQPQHF
TRBV23-1,18,TRBJ1-5,TRBD1,.,TGCGCCAGCAATCCCGGTCGGCAGGGGGCACTTTGGCAATCAGCCCAGCATTTT,CASNPGRQGALWQSAQHF
TRBV6-2/TRBV6-3,12,TRBJ1-5,.,once,TGTGCCAGCAGTTCCTTGGGGCAGCCCCAGCATTTT,CASSSLGQPQHF
TRBV2,15,TRBJ1-2,TRBD1,.,TGTGCCAGCAGCCGGGACAGGGGAGGAAACTATGGCTACACCTTC,CASSRDRGGNYGYTF
TRBV28,15,TRBJ1-5,.,.,TGTGCCAGCAGCGGGGCGGAGGATAGCAATCAGCCCCAGCATTTT,CASSGAEDSNQPQHF
TRBV25-1,11,TRBJ1-2,.,.,TGTGCCAGCAGTGAATTATTTTGGTACACCTTC,CASSELFWYTF
TRBV7-2,14,TRBJ2-7,.,.,TGTGCCAGCAGCTTAGCGACCCGATCCTACGAGCAGTACTTC,CASSLATRSYEQYF
TRBV6-5,16,TRBJ1-1,TRBD1,.,TGTGCCAGCAGTTACATTACCGGGAACAGGGGCACTGAAGCTTTCTTT,CASSYITGNRGTEAFF
TRBV9,16,TRBJ2-1,TRBD2,.,TGTGCCAGCAGCCTCACCAGCGGGAGAGGCTACAATGAGCAGTTCTTC,CASSLTSGRGYNEQFF
TRBV7-9,15,TRBJ2-7,TRBD1,.,TGTGCCAGCAGCACTCTGCCAGGGGGAACCTACGAGCAGTACTTC,CASSTLPGGTYEQYF
TRBV3-1/TRBV3-2,16,TRBJ1-3,.,.,TGTGCCAGCAGCCAAGAGCCGGGCGCACGGGGAAACACCATATATTTT,CASSQEPGARGNTIYF
TRBV7-9,17,TRBJ2-3,TRBD1,.,TGTGCCACCGGGACAGGGGCCCCGGTCACTGGCACAGATACGCAGTATTTT,CATGTGAPVTGTDTQYF
TRBV4-3,19,TRBJ1-1,.,.,TGCGCCAGCAGCCGACATGTTCAAAGTGGGACACTGGGTAGCACTGAAGCTTTCTTT,CASSRHVQSGTLGSTEAFF
TRBV5-8,15,TRBJ1-5,.,.,TGTGCCAGCAGCCCGGGATTTGAGAGCAATCAGCCCCAGCATTTT,CASSPGFESNQPQHF
TRBV9,15,TRBJ1-3,TRBD1,.,TGTGCCAGCAGCGGCTACAGGGGGCTAAGAAACACCATATATTTT,CASSGYRGLRNTIYF
TRBV7-2,15,TRBJ1-6,TRBD1,.,TGTGCCAGCAGCAACGGCGACAGGGGATTTTCACCCCTCCACTTT,CASSNGDRGFSPLHF
TRBV7-8,14,TRBJ1-6,.,.,TGTGCCAGCAGCTTAGAGGCCTATAATTCACCCCTCCACTTT,CASSLEAYNSPLHF
TRBV27,12,TRBJ2-1,.,.,TGTGCCACCACAGGGCACTACAATGAGCAGTTCTTC,CATTGHYNEQFF
TRBV5-1,15,TRBJ2-3,.,.,TGCGCCAGCAGCTTGGCATGGGGGAGCACAGATACGCAGTATTTT,CASSLAWGSTDTQYF
TRBV7-8,14,TRBJ1-1,TRBD1,.,TGTGCCAGCGCTCGGACAGGATTGAACACTGAAGCTTTCTTT,CASARTGLNTEAFF
TRBV3-1/TRBV3-2,15,TRBJ2-1,TRBD2,.,TGTGCCAGCAGCCAAGGACTAGCGGGGGGTTTTGAGCAGTTCTTC,CASSQGLAGGFEQFF
TRBV2,15,TRBJ1-6,.,.,TGTGCCAGCAGTGTAGGAAGCTGGAATAATTCACCCCTCCACTTT,CASSVGSWNNSPLHF
TRBV27,14,TRBJ1-1,TRBD1,once,TGTGCCAGCAGTTTCAGGGGGGCGAACACTGAAGCTTTCTTT,CASSFRGANTEAFF
TRBV19,16,TRBJ2-1,.,.,TGTGCCAGTAGTCTTAGGGGGGGGACTTTTTTCAATGAGCAGTTCTTC,CASSLRGGTFFNEQFF
TRBV15,14,TRBJ1-1,.,.,TGTGCCACCAGCAGAGTCCACAGGGTGACTGAAGCTTTCTTT,CATSRVHRVTEAFF
TRBV5-4,13,TRBJ2-7,.,few,TGTGCCAGCAGCCAACAGGGTGGGTACGAGCAGTACTTC,CASSQQGGYEQYF
TRBV23-1,15,TRBJ1-2,.,.,TGCGCCAGCACCGAACGGGGCCCTGGAAACTATGGCTACACCTTC,CASTERGPGNYGYTF
TRBV6-6,15,TRBJ1-1,.,few,TGTGCCAGCAGTTACGTCGGGGGGCGCGGCACTGAAGCTTTCTTT,CASSYVGGRGTEAFF
TRBV4-1,14,TRBJ2-7,.,once,TGCGCCAGCAGCCAGGCGGGGACGACATACGAGCAGTACTTC,CASSQAGTTYEQYF
TRBV10-3,15,TRBJ2-2,TRBD1,.,TGTGCCACAACCCGGGACAGGGGGCATGGTGGGGAGCTGTTTTTT,CATTRDRGHGGELFF
TRBV7-9,16,TRBJ2-1,TRBD2,.,TGTGCCAGCACCGCCTCCGGGGCTAGCGGGAGGAGTGAGCAGTTCTTC,CASTASGASGRSEQFF
TRBV7-9,17,TRBJ1-4,.,.,TGTGCCAGCAGCCGGATGGGGGGCGCAAGCCTCGGGGAAAAACTGTTTTTT,CASSRMGGASLGEKLFF
TRBV7-6,16,TRBJ2-1,TRBD2,.,TGTGCCAGCAGCTCGGGACTAGCGGGAGTAAATGGTGAGCAGTTCTTC,CASSSGLAGVNGEQFF
TRBV28,14,TRBJ2-3,.,.,TGTGCCAGCACGGACGGGAGAGGGGGTGATACGCAGTATTTT,CASTDGRGGDTQYF
TRBV15,13,TRBJ2-1,TRBD2,.,TGTGCCACCCGGGGGGGTTTGTACAATGAGCAGTTCTTC,CATRGGLYNEQFF
TRBV9,14,TRBJ2-7,.,.,TGTGCCAGCAGCCCACTGGGCGGACCCTACGAGCAGTACTTC,CASSPLGGPYEQYF
TRBV5-6,13,TRBJ1-4,.,.,TGTGCCAGCAGCCCTCAAGGGGTCGAAAAACTGTTTTTT,CASSPQGVEKLFF
TRBV29-1,15,TRBJ2-3,.,.,TGCAGCGCAAGTTATGGTTTTTTTGTGGCAGATACGCAGTATTTT,CSASYGFFVADTQYF
TRBV29-1,14,TRBJ2-3,TRBD2,.,TGCAGCGTTGCCGGGACTAGCGGGAGACGTACGCAGTATTTT,CSVAGTSGRRTQYF
TRBV14,15,TRBJ1-1,TRBD1,few,TGTGCCAGCAGCCAACGGACAGGGCGGAACACTGAAGCTTTCTTT,CASSQRTGRNTEAFF
TRBV18,15,TRBJ2-3,.,.,TGTGCCAGCTCACCACCTCTACCCGACACAGATACGCAGTATTTT,CASSPPLPDTDTQYF
TRBV7-8,13,TRBJ1-2,TRBD1,.,TGTGCCAGCAGCTTACAGGGGGCGAGGGGCTACACCTTC,CASSLQGARGYTF